Following are 18 T cell receptor beta chains from one sample sequenced in a study of blood T cell repertoires in COVID-19. Some clones are missing from TCRdb's copy, which holds only in-frame ones; the method was immunoSEQ multiplex PCR. The sample includes roughly 380,000 clones, 85% seen only once; the top ten take approximately 3.7%. The sample comprised peripheral blood. All receptors derive from a woman in her late teens or twenties with acute or convalescent COVID-19.

This clone has just a few counts. The chain joins TRBV4-1 to TRBJ2-1, with D tentatively TRBD2 (7 bases). The CDR3 loop spans 15 amino acids. From germline, CDR1 is MGHRA and CDR2 YSYEKL. Trimming removed 0 bases from V and 9 bases from J, with 15 bases in between. Written as DNA, the CDR3 is TGCGCCAGCAGCCAAGATTTAGGGGGGGCGGCTGAGCAGTTCTTC. As protein: CASSQDLGGAAEQFF.

The chain links TRBV25-1 to TRBJ1-5, with no clear D. Germline loops: CDR1 MGHDK, CDR2 SYGVNS. This CDR3 comprises 13 residues. V lost 2 bases, J lost 7 bases, and 9 bases lay in between. CDR3 DNA: TGTGCCAGCAGTGAACGGCTAGGACAGCCCCAGCATTTT. Translated, it gives CASSERLGQPQHF.

The chain is built from TRBV6-4 and TRBJ1-2, with TRBD1 matching 9 bases. Germline V gives CDR1 MRHNA, CDR2 SNTAGT. This CDR3 is 14 amino acids long. V shed 8 bases and J 6 bases; nucleotides not matched to a gene: 10. In DNA form, the CDR3 reads TGTGCCAGCTTGGCCCGGACAGGGGAGGATGGCTACACCTTC. The encoded protein is CASLARTGEDGYTF.

The chain links TRBV9 to TRBJ1-3; unclear D gene. Germline CDR1 and CDR2: SGDLS and YYNGEE. V shed 4 bases and J shed 4 bases, with 18 bases lying between them. The CDR3 spans 16 residues. For the CDR3, the DNA is TGTGCCAGCAGCCCCCGGGTTGGGTCAGTCGGAAACACCATATATTTT. Amino acid sequence: CASSPRVGSVGNTIYF.

The rearrangement links TRBV30 to TRBJ2-7, with 9 bases lining up with TRBD1. This CDR3 contains 13 residues. Looked up from germline, CDR1 is GTSNPN and CDR2 is SVGIG (reference sequence). Trimming cost V 1 base and J 5 bases; bases outside gene matches: 3. For the CDR3, the DNA is TGTGCCTGGAGTGCCGGGACAGGGAACGAGCAGTACTTC. It codes for CAWSAGTGNEQYF.

The chain carries TRBV5-1 and TRBJ1-2; D perhaps matches TRBD1 (5 bases). Germline values: CDR1 SGHRS, CDR2 YFSETQ. The CDR3 runs 16 residues. Trimming removed 0 bases from V and 0 bases from J, with 12 bases in between. CDR3 residues: CASSLVGGGTNYGYTF. The CDR3 DNA reads as TGCGCCAGCAGCTTGGTTGGGGGAGGAACTAACTATGGCTACACCTTC.

Only a few counts were recorded for this clone. The genes are TRBV28 and TRBJ1-3, with no clear D. Germline V gene data show CDR1 as MDHEN and CDR2 as SYDVKM. This CDR3 comprises 17 residues. Trimming pared 5 bases from V and 0 bases from J, leaving 17 bases between. The DNA of the CDR3 is TGTGCCAGCAGTCCCAGTTGGGCCCCGAGCTCTGGAAACACCATATATTTT. Protein product: CASSPSWAPSSGNTIYF.

V gene TRBV11-1 combines with J gene TRBJ2-1, with TRBD1 matching over 11 bases. This CDR3 contains 16 residues. Germline assignment: CDR1 SGHAT and CDR2 FQDESV (reference sequence). With V trimmed by 5 bases and J by 6 bases, 9 bases remained unmatched. In nucleotides, the CDR3 is TGTGCCAGCAGCGCAAGGGACAGGGGGGGTCTCAATGAGCAGTTCTTC. Its protein is CASSARDRGGLNEQFF.

The CDR3 reads CASSLLGTALWQYF. CDR3 in DNA: TGTGCCAGCAGCTTACTCGGGACAGCCTTGTGGCAGTACTTC. J is TRBJ2-7 and V is TRBV11-2; 7 bases are shared with TRBD1. CDR1 is SGHAT and CDR2 is FQNNGV in the germline V gene. The CDR3 contains 14 residues. V lost 2 bases, J lost 9 bases, and 10 bases stayed unmatched.

This clone showed up just once. The gene calls are TRBV6-5 and TRBJ2-1, with 11 bases identical to TRBD2. After removal of 6 bases from V and 4 bases from J, the junction contained 5 bases not matched to a gene. This CDR3 is 15 amino acids long. The V gene's germline CDR1 is MNHEY and CDR2 SVGAGI. The CDR3, as DNA: TGTGCCAGCAGCCCCTCTAGCGGGGGGTACAATGAGCAGTTCTTC. Protein sequence: CASSPSSGGYNEQFF.

The V gene is TRBV27, the J gene TRBJ1-5; D remains ambiguous. The length of the CDR3 is 14 residues. Germline lookup yields CDR1 MNHEY and CDR2 SMNVEV (reference sequence). The V end was cut by 2 bases, the J end by 5 bases, with 10 bases between. This chain's CDR3 is CASSLGTGDQPQHF. The CDR3 DNA reads TGTGCCAGCAGTTTAGGTACCGGAGATCAGCCCCAGCATTTT.

This rearrangement joins TRBV5-6 to TRBJ1-1; D gene unclear. Germline lookup yields CDR1 SGHDT and CDR2 YYEEEE. The ends were cut back, 0 bases at V and 1 base at J, with 10 bases in the middle. The CDR3 extends over 15 amino acids. CDR3 in amino acids: CASSLVGGENTEAFF. The CDR3 DNA is TGTGCCAGCAGCTTGGTGGGAGGAGAGAACACTGAAGCTTTCTTT.

The chain uses TRBV28 and TRBJ1-5; D perhaps matches TRBD1 (5 bases). V lost 7 bases and J lost 0, with 19 bases in between. This CDR3 region has 17 residues. CDR1 MDHEN and CDR2 SYDVKM come from the germline V gene. The CDR3 DNA is TGTGCCAGCACTATCGGGCCCGGGGGGTATAGCAATCAGCCCCAGCATTTT. Amino acid sequence: CASTIGPGGYSNQPQHF.

This chain joins TRBV5-6 and TRBJ2-3, with TRBD2 matching 14 bases. The germline gives CDR1 SGHDT, CDR2 YYEEEE. V lost 4 bases, J lost 6 bases, and 10 bases stayed unmatched. The CDR3 spans 17 residues. Here the CDR3 DNA reads TGTGCCAGCAGCGAATACGGGACTAGCGGGGGCGGGGATACGCAGTATTTT. Protein sequence: CASSEYGTSGGGDTQYF.

The CDR3 DNA reads TGTGCCAGCAGCTTCATATTAACTAACAGGGCCCAAGCGCAGTATTTT. It encodes CASSFILTNRAQAQYF. The chain has TRBV7-2 and TRBJ2-3, with D maybe TRBD1 (6 bases). Germline CDR1 and CDR2: SGHTA and FQGNSA. Trimming took 3 bases from V and 10 from J, leaving 23 bases between them. The length of the CDR3 is 16 residues.

This clone was picked up one time. This chain connects TRBV28 to TRBJ2-7; tentatively, D is TRBD2 (5 bases). The V end lost 4 bases, the J end lost 3 bases, and 19 bases lay between the germline ends. The CDR3 sequence is 16 residues long. Per germline, CDR1 MDHEN and CDR2 SYDVKM. DNA of the CDR3: TGTGCCAGCAGTTCCCCGCTAGGTTACGGGAACTACGAGCAGTACTTC. It specifies CASSSPLGYGNYEQYF.

The rearrangement links TRBV12-5 to TRBJ1-1, with D uncertain. Germline V gene sequence: CDR1 LGHNT, CDR2 FRNRAP. Trimming took 0 bases from V and 1 from J, leaving 9 bases between them. The length of the CDR3 is 15 residues. The CDR3 reads CASGLVLTGNTEAFF. CDR3 coding DNA: TGTGCTAGTGGTTTGGTGCTTACCGGGAACACTGAAGCTTTCTTT.

This chain connects TRBV7-3 to TRBJ1-1, with D perhaps TRBD1 (5 bases). This CDR3 region has 13 residues. Per germline, CDR1 SGHTA and CDR2 FQGTGA. The ends were cut back, 2 bases at V and 7 bases at J, with 11 bases in the middle. CDR3: CASSLSAGDEAFF. The DNA for the CDR3 is TGTGCCAGCAGCTTATCGGCGGGGGATGAAGCTTTCTTT.